This is a list of T cell receptor beta chains from one sample in a study of blood T cells in healthy people across ages. TCRdb redid the calling of the 5' RACE reads with MiXCR, one entry per CDR3 protein. Of approximately 290,000 distinct CDR3 sequences in the sample, roughly a quarter are singletons; the top ten hold 29%. The sequenced material came from blood. All receptors derive from a woman in her 70s in good health. The CDR3 runs from the conserved cysteine through the conserved F or W. The D gene is left open where the match is weak. Clone size appears in some rows only: once, few, many, or a class for an expanded clone.

clone_size | j_call | d_call | v_call | cdr3_aa | cdr3_nt
few | TRBJ1-1 | TRBD1 | TRBV9 | CASSSTGWGIAFF | TGTGCCAGCAGCTCGACAGGGTGGGGGATAGCTTTCTTT
. | TRBJ2-3 | . | TRBV5-6 | CASRRKESTDTQYF | TGTGCCAGCAGGAGAAAGGAGAGCACAGATACGCAGTATTTT
. | TRBJ2-4 | . | TRBV6-1 | CASSGVGGYKNIQYF | TGTGCCAGCAGTGGGGTGGGGGGCTACAAAAACATTCAGTACTTC
few | TRBJ2-5 | . | TRBV28 | CASSRHGQTLRETQYF | TGTGCCAGCAGTCGCCATGGCCAGACTCTCCGAGAGACCCAGTACTTC
few | TRBJ1-5 | . | TRBV6-2/TRBV6-3 | CASKGGGTANQPQHF | TGTGCCAGCAAAGGAGGTGGAACAGCGAATCAGCCCCAGCATTTT
. | TRBJ2-5 | . | TRBV5-1 | CASSSNPLQETQYF | TGCGCCAGCAGCTCCAACCCTCTCCAAGAGACCCAGTACTTC
few | TRBJ2-1 | TRBD2 | TRBV5-6 | CASSLRPAGGNEQFF | TGTGCCAGCAGCTTGCGTCCAGCGGGAGGGAATGAGCAGTTCTTC
. | TRBJ2-1 | TRBD2 | TRBV4-2 | CAGSQDPAGGFVGEQFF | TGTGCCGGCAGCCAAGATCCAGCGGGAGGGTTTGTCGGTGAGCAGTTCTTC
. | TRBJ1-2 | TRBD1 | TRBV20-1 | CSAPGTATMANTF | TGCAGTGCCCCCGGGACAGCTACTATGGCTAACACCTTC
few | TRBJ2-4 | . | TRBV7-3 | CASSLTDKNIQYF | TGTGCCAGCAGCTTAACGGATAAAAACATTCAGTACTTC
. | TRBJ2-3 | . | TRBV7-3 | CASSPSRGYTDTQYF | TGTGCCAGCAGCCCCTCCAGGGGATACACAGATACGCAGTATTTT
few | TRBJ2-5 | . | TRBV5-1 | CASSLGKGLETQYF | TGCGCCAGCAGCTTGGGAAAGGGGCTAGAGACCCAGTACTTC
. | TRBJ2-7 | . | TRBV18 | CASSREIGDYEQYF | TGTGCCAGCTCACGGGAGATCGGGGACTACGAGCAGTACTTC
few | TRBJ1-3 | . | TRBV3-1 | CASSQGTVSGNTIYF | TGTGCCAGCAGCCAAGGGACAGTCTCTGGAAACACCATATATTTT
. | TRBJ1-2 | . | TRBV28 | CASSLAMGVVYGYTF | TGTGCCAGCAGTTTAGCCATGGGGGTAGTCTATGGCTACACCTTC
. | TRBJ1-4 | TRBD1 | TRBV3-1 | CASSHPTGEGEKLFF | TGTGCCAGCAGCCACCCGACAGGGGAAGGCGAAAAACTGTTTTTT
. | TRBJ1-1 | . | TRBV20-1 | CSARGVGKGAEAFF | TGCAGTGCTAGAGGGGTGGGCAAGGGCGCTGAAGCTTTCTTT
. | TRBJ2-1 | TRBD2 | TRBV7-9 | CASSLPLGGGSYNEQFF | TGTGCCAGCAGCTTACCCCTTGGCGGGGGCTCCTACAATGAGCAGTTCTTC
. | TRBJ1-2 | . | TRBV19 | CATANIAGYTF | TGTGCCACAGCGAATATTGCTGGCTACACCTTC
many | TRBJ2-2 | . | TRBV20-1 | CSASGTNTGELFF | TGCAGTGCTAGCGGGACGAACACCGGGGAGCTGTTTTTT
. | TRBJ2-7 | . | TRBV16 | CASSQIGASEQYF | TGTGCCAGCAGCCAAATAGGGGCAAGCGAGCAGTACTTC
. | TRBJ1-3 | . | TRBV4-2 | CGSSQEGGARGNTIYF | TGTGGCAGCAGCCAAGAGGGAGGGGCGCGAGGAAACACCATATATTTT
. | TRBJ1-3 | TRBD1 | TRBV28 | CASGRQGNSGNTIYF | TGTGCCAGCGGTCGACAGGGAAACTCTGGAAACACCATATATTTT
large | TRBJ2-7 | . | TRBV13 | CASSLTGQSSYEQYF | TGTGCCAGCAGCCTAACAGGTCAAAGCTCCTACGAGCAGTACTTC
few | TRBJ1-1 | . | TRBV28 | CASRVVNTEAFF | TGTGCCAGCAGAGTGGTGAACACTGAAGCTTTCTTT
. | TRBJ2-1 | . | TRBV29-1 | CSVNWQVSNEQFF | TGCAGCGTTAATTGGCAGGTCAGCAATGAGCAGTTCTTC
few | TRBJ2-5 | . | TRBV6-2/TRBV6-3 | CASSYPETQYF | TGTGCCAGCAGTTACCCGGAGACCCAGTACTTC
. | TRBJ2-1 | TRBD2 | TRBV19 | CASSMASGPLWGEQFF | TGTGCCAGTAGTATGGCTAGCGGGCCCCTTTGGGGTGAGCAGTTCTTC
many | TRBJ2-5 | . | TRBV11-2 | CASSFIEEETQYF | TGTGCCAGCAGCTTCATAGAGGAAGAGACCCAGTACTTC
. | TRBJ1-2 | . | TRBV19 | CASFGRYGYTF | TGTGCCAGTTTCGGGCGTTATGGCTACACCTTC
few | TRBJ2-3 | TRBD1 | TRBV28 | CASRPDRGGTDTQYF | TGTGCCAGCAGACCGGACAGGGGAGGCACAGATACGCAGTATTTT
. | TRBJ2-7 | . | TRBV20-1 | CSATRLGLSSYEQYF | TGCAGTGCTACGCGTCTCGGTTTAAGCTCCTACGAGCAGTACTTC
many | TRBJ1-1 | . | TRBV4-2 | CASSQDTSFAEAFF | TGTGCCAGCAGCCAAGATACGTCGTTCGCTGAAGCTTTCTTT
many | TRBJ2-7 | . | TRBV7-9 | CASSLGFGSYEQYF | TGTGCCAGCAGCTTAGGCTTTGGCTCCTACGAGCAGTACTTC
. | TRBJ2-7 | . | TRBV12-3/TRBV12-4 | CASSTGYSYEQYF | TGTGCCAGCAGCACAGGGTACTCCTACGAGCAGTACTTC
. | TRBJ2-3 | . | TRBV12-3/TRBV12-4 | CASSLQGPTDTQYF | TGTGCCAGCAGTCTGCAGGGACCCACAGATACGCAGTATTTT
few | TRBJ2-5 | . | TRBV29-1 | CSVGGNGQETQYF | TGCAGCGTTGGCGGGAACGGGCAAGAGACCCAGTACTTC
. | TRBJ2-2 | . | TRBV7-3 | CASSNVLSGTGELFF | TGTGCCAGCAGCAACGTTTTAAGCGGGACCGGGGAGCTGTTTTTT
few | TRBJ2-3 | TRBD2 | TRBV29-1 | CSVEGRVGTSDSLTDTQYF | TGCAGCGTTGAAGGTCGGGTAGGGACTAGCGACTCACTCACAGATACGCAGTATTTT
many | TRBJ1-1 | TRBD1 | TRBV12-3/TRBV12-4 | CASSTQGMNTEAFF | TGTGCCAGCAGCACACAGGGGATGAACACTGAAGCTTTCTTT